Given below is one T cell receptor (beta chain) in context. Its antigen is still unknown. No clone much larger than this one lies a single base away; base qualities are absent. These data belong to a study of cytomegalovirus exposure and HLA in healthy donors (TCRdb year 2017). Some background on the complete study: An earlier analysis of several hundred of the donors reported 276 Gb of sequence data and around 120 million unique TCR beta sequences obtained from roughly 170 million T cells. About 330 gigabases of sequencing data and 70 million to 95 million unique TCR sequences made up an early release that covered approximately 650 HLA-typed donors. Among the roughly 400 genotyped donors, around 81% belonged to the genetic ancestry cluster associated with self-reported Caucasian donors. The study aimed to test whether cataloging public T cell receptors could reveal signatures of past pathogen exposure. Using immunosequencing, the study profiled T cell repertoires from 666 subjects and related those repertoires to cytomegalovirus serostatus. Along with the roughly 670-subject first cohort, a separate validation cohort of around 110 different subjects was used. To predict cytomegalovirus infection status, the study brought together high-throughput TCR immunosequencing, statistical association of individual TCRs with disease status, and machine learning. A later analysis re-examined previously published TCR beta repertoires from just over 650 donors and added high-resolution HLA genotyping to investigate patterns of TCR occurrence. In the later analysis, no new phenotypic data were used to find candidate immune exposures; instead, reliance was placed on TCR beta sequences and their occurrence across donors. In an earlier analysis of a few hundred of the donors, high-throughput TCR beta sequencing was used to judge whether each TCR beta V gene segment behaved as functional or pseudogenic. Alongside the repertoire data, information on donor age, sex, ethnicity and CMV serostatus was compiled. A later genetic analysis took genome-wide SNP genotypes for about three fifths of the 666 donors and used that subset as a discovery cohort. All discovery cohort repertoires had been generated on a single sequencing platform. Class I and class II HLA loci were covered by the typing at four-digit resolution. Typing coverage varied by locus: roughly 620-630 donors for A, B, C, DRB1 and DQB1; approximately 500 for DQA1; 600 to 610 for DPA1; some 470 for DPB1. A handful of DR-DQ haplotypes were handled as single units for association and clustering because linkage in the cohort was strong. Across 300 to 400 genotyped donors of the cohort, an average of roughly 200,000 unique TCR beta nucleotide sequences per donor were sequenced, and 15% to 20% of those sequences were non-productive.

The full study reports these points: Some IMGT-functional V segments, including TRBV6-2 and TRBV6-3, could not be told apart with the 87-base-pair reads, so those segments were excluded. The classifier was reported to diagnose cytomegalovirus status with high specificity and sensitivity in both the original and validation cohorts. A cluster of highly shared sequence variants was judged likely to be a technical artifact of the sequencing pipeline. Most TCR sequences were seen in very few donors, while some public TCRs were found in many individuals. Only TCR beta chains were sequenced in this cohort, and the absence of alpha or paired-chain data limited detectable features. In a later genetic analysis, fewer N-insertions in productive TCRs were reported among donors in an Asian-associated ancestry cluster than the 666-donor mean. A later analysis found that HLA-associated TCR beta chains were more clonally expanded and had lower generation probabilities than equally common non-associated chains. A further reported finding was that TCR beta sequences accurately predicted the HLA-A and HLA-B alleles for most subjects in the first cohort. In a later analysis, several top co-occurrence clusters were reported to appear linked to parvovirus B19, influenza, CMV and Epstein-Barr virus. Presence/absence analyses assumed roughly uniform sequencing depth across donors, an assumption that may not hold. In a later analysis, TCR association rates were found to vary across HLA loci, with the most associated TCRs seen for DRB1 alleles and the fewest for HLA-C alleles. Because HLA typing was unavailable for some donors at each locus, only the typed subset was used in association tests. In a later genetic analysis, a missense DCLRE1C variant was associated with V-gene and J-gene trimming of TCR beta chains, and the association was replicated in an independent cohort. Three of the identified cytomegalovirus-associated TCR beta chains were confirmed in vitro to be specific for cytomegalovirus antigens. According to the authors, the approach could potentially be generalized to other disease states and immunological phenotypes. In an earlier analysis of a few hundred of the donors, most TCR beta V segments were observed in productive rearrangements about 90% or about 30% of the time, broadly matching IMGT annotations. In a later analysis, most CMV-associated TCR beta chains were found to appear HLA-restricted, with HLA associations seemingly driven largely by CMV exposure. Assigning TCR associations to individual alleles was difficult when HLA alleles, especially DR and DQ, strongly co-occurred. Linkage disequilibrium might explain the correlated functional status among segregating V segments, but an unknown experimental factor could not be excluded. The study gave a list of about 160 TCR beta chains associated with cytomegalovirus. Because counts were too low, about 18 rarely observed V segments, including chromosome 9 orphons, were excluded from the earlier analysis of several hundred of the donors. In a later analysis, 15,000 to 20,000 TCR beta sequences were associated with specific HLA alleles at a false discovery rate of 0.05. CMV serostatus was the only immune exposure information available for the cohort.

The receptor library was made with the immunoSEQ multiplex PCR assay. A mixture of 60 forward primers for TCR Vbeta segments and 13 reverse primers for TCR Jbeta segments was used in the multiplex PCR. Amplification of the CDR3 region of rearranged TCR beta genes was performed with a multiplex PCR assay on genomic DNA. Amplified TCR beta libraries were sequenced as 87-base-pair reads on the Illumina HiSeq System. The published analysis was carried out like this. A later analysis tallied 75 million to 85 million unique TCR beta chains across the 666 repertoires, and approximately 12 million of those chains were shared by two or more donors. To remove PCR and sequencing errors, raw reads were error-corrected and collapsed into unique sequences using a nearest-neighbor algorithm that merged closely related sequences. CDR3 sequences were aligned to IMGT reference sequences to assign V, D and J gene segments. For a sequence to be retained, a match of at least six nucleotides to both a V gene segment and a J gene segment was required. Rearrangements were classified as productive when the CDR3 lacked stop codons and remained in frame with V and J, and all other rearrangements were classified as non-productive. Following IMGT convention, CDR3 was defined as the stretch from the second conserved V-encoded cysteine to the conserved J-encoded phenylalanine. In an earlier analysis of around 570 of the donors, sequences lacking an unambiguous match to a single V gene segment were excluded. In an earlier analysis of 587 of the donors, V segments were called functional above 56.7% productive rearrangements and were called segregating when the between-donor standard deviation exceeded 5%. A statistical classification framework was built to diagnose cytomegalovirus status from the catalog of TCR beta chain sequences. V and J gene assignment, in a later analysis, came from comparing TCR nucleotide sequences with IMGT/GENE-DB human TR gene sequences. A later analysis assigned CDR3 sequences and most-parsimonious VDJ recombination scenarios with the TCRdist pipeline. In a later analysis, each TCR beta chain was defined by its CDR3 amino acid sequence together with its V-gene family, and reads lacking a unique V-gene family were excluded. In a later analysis, approximately 590 highly shared, low-generation-probability nucleotide sequences were removed to address suspected cross-contamination and a sequencing artifact. A later analysis calculated a clonal expansion index for each public chain from normalized within-repertoire ranks of inferred template counts. A later analysis computed generation probabilities with a VDJ recombination model fitted to out-of-frame rearrangements, and checked the results against IGoR. Hypergeometric tests were used in a later analysis to score TCR-TCR, TCR-HLA and TCR-CMV co-occurrence, with a repertoire-size bias correction applied to the TCR pairs. In a later analysis, false discovery rates were estimated by permuting HLA or CMV assignments 20 times. In a later analysis, co-occurring TCRs were grouped using DBSCAN, and TCRdist sequence similarity was added for clustering within HLA-allele-positive subsets. For co-occurrence clustering, repertoires with fewer than 30,000 or more than 120,000 public chains were excluded, along with four to six repertoires with anomalous nucleotide sharing. TCRdb stores this immuneACCESS table with in-frame sequences only. Part of the clones is absent; in the studies checked, under half of the shortfall reflects unresolved V genes, and no reason is known for the rest. The D gene and trimming were derived from the DNA, and the V and J assignments and clone size from that table. The sample includes approximately 150,000 clones, with around nine tenths observed a single time. The top ten clonotypes cover 0.75% to 0.95% of the sample.

CDR3 length: 19 amino acids, cysteine to phenylalanine. Only CDR3 DNA remains: 57 bases, in frame from the first base. V is trimmed back by 5 bases and J by 0 bases, and the junction contains 6 bases that no gene match accounts for. The germline V gene encodes CDR1 LNHDA and CDR2 SQIVND (reference sequence). In total, 500 to 700 healthy bone marrow donors made up the cohort. At the time of sampling, every cohort member was nominally healthy, though immune exposures that went unrecorded were likely present. The donor was CMV seronegative and belonged to the group of over 350 seronegative cohort members. A peripheral blood sample was provided by each donor, and peripheral blood mononuclear cells were used for TCR beta sequencing. Genomic DNA was extracted from the blood cell samples with the Qiagen DNeasy Blood Extraction Kit.

The sequence came from a woman aged 30 to 39 in good health and CMV-seronegative. The chain was built from TRBV19 and TRBJ2-2; 16 bases in the middle match TRBD2. The source material was PBMCs. The CDR3 has the sequence CASSPLGLAGGTNTGELFF. The nucleotide sequence reads as follows: TGTGCCAGTAGTCCCTTGGGACTAGCGGGGGGGACGAACACCGGGGAGCTGTTTTTT.